This T cell receptor (beta chain) was obtained from a study of T cell repertoires in cytomegalovirus infection (dated by TCRdb to about 2019). Study-wide context: Alongside well-studied HLA-B-restricted epitopes, the peptide stimulations were aimed at recently identified HLA-C-restricted CMV epitopes, whose presentation resists viral immunomodulation. Donor HLA type was relevant to the analysis, because carriage of CMV infection together with the matching HLA type was indicated by public TCR beta signatures. Broad study findings and their caveats: In both this cohort and an independent approximately 400-donor cohort, the cumulative frequency of public TCR beta family members distinguished carriers of CMV infection plus the relevant HLA type. The ex vivo response was dominated by HLA-C-restricted CMV-specific TCR beta clonotypes, which also provided the single most frequent clonotype in two of eight donors.

Instrument used: Illumina HiSeq 1500. TCRdb reran the public reads through fastp at Q25 and MiXCR, keeping productive beta chains. Entries are consolidated by CDR3 protein sequence, retaining the most common genes and DNA. The sample contains under 40,000 distinct CDR3 sequences, about 48% of them found a single time. The ten most abundant clones make up about 93% of the sample. The treatment or condition label for this specimen denotes: in vitro stimulation with specific CMV peptide epitopes to enrich CMV-specific T cells. V loses 5 bases, J loses 2 bases, and the germline ends lie 18 bases apart. Counted from cysteine to phenylalanine, this CDR3 has 16 amino acids. The sequence is cut down to CDR3 DNA, 48 bases in frame from base 1. According to the germline V gene (reference sequence), CDR1 reads SEHNR and CDR2 reads FQNEAQ. This clonotype has more than one count but fewer than ten. The antigen it recognizes is unknown. The record has no base qualities; no much larger clone is one base away.

The sample was CD8+ T cells from cultured PBMCs, taken from culture after CMV antigen stimulation. The rearrangement combines TRBV7-9 with TRBJ2-5, with the D call tentatively TRBD1 or TRBD2, each fitting 5 bases. This TCR came from a human donor in good health (CMV status not recorded). Some clones in this sample may be carry-over from other donors' samples. In nucleotides, the sequence is TGTGCCAGCAGCCCTCCGGGGCAGGGCAGACAAGAGACCCAGTACTTC. Its translation reads: CASSPPGQGRQETQYF. Joined to the reference TRBV7-9 and TRBJ2-5 proteins, this CDR3 gives the full variable domain: DTGVSQNPRHKITKRGQNVTFRCDPISEHNRLYWYRQTLGQGPEFLTYFQNEAQLEKSRLLSDRFSAERPKGSFSTLEIQRTEQGDSAMYLCASSPPGQGRQETQYFGPGTRLLVL.